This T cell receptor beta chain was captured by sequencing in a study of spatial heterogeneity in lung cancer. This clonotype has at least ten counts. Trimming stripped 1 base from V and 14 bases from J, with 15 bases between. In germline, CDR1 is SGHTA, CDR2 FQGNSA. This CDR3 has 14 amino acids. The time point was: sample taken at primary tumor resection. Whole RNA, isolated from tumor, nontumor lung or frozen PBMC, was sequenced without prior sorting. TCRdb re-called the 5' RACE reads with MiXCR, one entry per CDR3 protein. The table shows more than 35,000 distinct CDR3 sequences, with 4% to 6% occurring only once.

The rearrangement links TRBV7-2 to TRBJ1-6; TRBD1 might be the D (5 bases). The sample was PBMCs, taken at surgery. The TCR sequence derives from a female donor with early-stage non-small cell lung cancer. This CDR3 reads CASSLGSFGGTLHF. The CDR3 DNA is TGTGCCAGCAGCTTAGGGTCCTTTGGGGGGACCCTCCACTTT. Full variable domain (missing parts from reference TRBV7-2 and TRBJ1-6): GAGVSQSPSNKVTEKGKDVELRCDPISGHTALYWYRQSLGQGLEFLIYFQGNSAPDKSGLPSDRFSAERTGGSVSTLTIQRTQQEDSAVYLCASSLGSFGGTLHFGNGTRLTVT.